This T cell receptor (beta chain) emerged from a study of shared clonotypes between healthy human individuals. TCRdb keeps only in-frame clones here, not all; method: immunoSEQ multiplex PCR. The sample includes 2.5 million or so clones, around 94% of them seen just once. The germline V and J ends were trimmed by 4 bases and 0 bases, with 13 bases remaining between them. This CDR3 spans 16 amino acids. The germline gives CDR1 MNHEY, CDR2 SVGAGI. The TCR comes from a man aged 18 to 35 in good health. What was sequenced was naive CD4+ T cells sorted from blood. As for subset: CD45RA+ positively selected. The gene calls are TRBV6-5 and TRBJ1-5; D ambiguous. The CDR3 DNA reads TGTGCCAGCAGTTCCCTAGACGGGTATAGCAATCAGCCCCAGCATTTT. Amino acids: CASSSLDGYSNQPQHF.